The 15 T cell receptor beta chains in this list originate from one sample, sequenced in a study of blood T cells in healthy people across ages. For the second PCR, which ran for roughly 7 to 11 cycles, a sample-barcoded 5' primer and a J-beta primer mix were used. TCRdb called the 5' RACE reads again in MiXCR, with one record for every CDR3 protein. The table shows about a million distinct CDR3 sequences, with approximately 50% occurring only once. Sequenced input: blood. The receptors shown here come from a woman in her fifties or sixties in good health.

The chain recombines TRBV7-2 with TRBJ2-3; D gene uncertain. CDR3 size: 15 residues. V gave up 3 bases and J gave up 0 bases, with 10 bases separating them. The V gene's germline CDR1 is SGHTA and CDR2 FQGNSA. CDR3 sequence reads: CASSLGITSTDTQYF. Written as DNA, the CDR3 is TGTGCCAGCAGCTTGGGCATAACTAGCACAGATACGCAGTATTTT.

CDR3 bases: TGTGCCACCCACAGGGGTTCACCCCTCCACTTT. It codes for CATHRGSPLHF. This rearrangement joins TRBV28 to TRBJ1-6; 7 nucleotides match TRBD1. Germline V CDR1 and CDR2: MDHEN, SYDVKM. The CDR3 spans 11 residues. J lost 9 bases, V lost 10 bases, and 3 bases had no gene match.

This clonotype has just a few counts. The chain is built from TRBV20-1 and TRBJ2-1; 8 bases are shared with TRBD1. Trimming at V came to 5 bases and at J to 11 bases, leaving 11 bases not matched to a gene. Germline V CDR1 and CDR2: DFQATT, SNEGSKA (reference sequence). CDR3 length: 13 amino acids. The CDR3 reads CSAFPGQAAQQFF. Written as DNA, the CDR3 is TGCAGTGCTTTCCCGGGACAGGCGGCCCAGCAGTTCTTC.

This clonotype was picked up a small number of times. The chain uses TRBV6-2 or TRBV6-3 and TRBJ2-5; 7 positions match TRBD1. The CDR3 has 13 amino acids. CDR1 is MNHEY, CDR2 SVGEGT, per germline. The V segment lost 5 bases and the J segment 5 bases; nucleotides outside the gene matches: 5. The CDR3 DNA follows: TGTGCCAGCAGTAGGCCGACAGGGGAGACCCAGTACTTC. It specifies CASSRPTGETQYF.

The chain combines TRBV7-2 with TRBJ2-3, with no clear D. The V gene's germline CDR1 is SGHTA and CDR2 FQGNSA. The CDR3 is 14 amino acids. Trimming cost V 5 bases and J 2 bases, with 11 bases left between them. The CDR3 nucleotides read TGTGCCAGCAGCCGGCGAGACTTCACAGATACGCAGTATTTT. It is translated as CASSRRDFTDTQYF.

This clonotype was observed at least ten times. V is TRBV29-1 and J is TRBJ2-6, with D possibly matching TRBD1 (6 bases). The CDR3 has 14 amino acids. V was pared by 7 bases and J by 0 bases, with 10 bases between. Germline values: CDR1 SQVTM, CDR2 ANQGSEA. The CDR3 DNA follows: TGCAGCGCTAGGGGGAACTCTGGGGCCAACGTCCTGACTTTC. Residues: CSARGNSGANVLTF.

This clonotype has only a few counts. The chain couples TRBV7-9 to TRBJ1-1; 9 bases fit TRBD1. From germline, CDR1 is SEHNR and CDR2 FQNEAQ (reference sequence). V was pared by 6 bases and J by 4 bases, with 9 bases of the junction left unmatched. The CDR3 has 15 residues. CDR3 DNA: TGTGCCAGCAGGTTCAACAGGGGGCGCGTCACTGAAGCTTTCTTT. Its protein product is CASRFNRGRVTEAFF. The entire variable domain, with the rest obtained from reference TRBV7-9 and TRBJ1-1, is as follows: DTGVSQNPRHKITKRGQNVTFRCDPISEHNRLYWYRQTLGQGPEFLTYFQNEAQLEKSRLLSDRFSAERPKGSFSTLEIQRTEQGDSAMYLCASRFNRGRVTEAFFGQGTRLTVV.

This clonotype has a handful of counts. The V and J genes are TRBV3-1 and TRBJ1-2; 7 bases map to TRBD1. The CDR3 covers 16 residues. Germline values: CDR1 LGHDT, CDR2 YNNKEL (reference sequence). The J segment lost 0 bases and the V segment lost 3 bases, leaving 7 bases of the junction unmatched. The CDR3 sequence: CASSQRRTGANYGYTF. The CDR3 DNA sequence: TGTGCCAGCAGCCAGAGGCGGACAGGCGCTAACTATGGCTACACCTTC.

The gene calls are TRBV28 and TRBJ2-7; 9 nucleotides match TRBD1. Germline CDR1 is MDHEN and CDR2 is SYDVKM. V dropped 5 bases and J dropped 1; count of bases not matched to a gene: 6. This CDR3 has 15 amino acids. The CDR3 nucleotides are TGTGCCAGCAGTGATCGACAGGGGGGGTCCTACGAGCAGTACTTC. This codes for CASSDRQGGSYEQYF.

This clonotype was observed a few times. The chain joins TRBV6-1 to TRBJ2-3; D is perhaps TRBD2 (6 bases). The CDR3 contains 14 residues. V was shortened by 0 bases and J by 8 bases, with 12 bases between the two germline ends. Germline V gene sequence: CDR1 MNHNS, CDR2 SASEGT. The CDR3 DNA is TGTGCCAGCAGTGAAGCCCTGGGACTCCCTACGCAGTATTTT. Residues: CASSEALGLPTQYF.

This clonotype was detected only a few times. The V and J genes are TRBV7-2 and TRBJ2-5; possibly TRBD1 or TRBD2 for D (6 bases each). This CDR3 has 14 residues. CDR1 and CDR2 from the germline V gene are SGHTA and FQGNSA. Trimming removed 3 bases from V and 7 bases from J, with 15 bases in between. CDR3 amino acids: CASSLVQGAGTQYF. The CDR3 nucleotides are TGTGCCAGCAGCTTGGTACAGGGAGCGGGGACCCAGTACTTC.

The rearrangement links TRBV7-3 to TRBJ2-5; TRBD2 matches 9 bases. Germline CDR1 and CDR2: SGHTA and FQGTGA. Trimming removed 1 base from V and 11 bases from J; junction bases left unmatched: 29. The CDR3 has 21 residues. The CDR3 loop is CASSLSRKRETSGGSYNEQYF. CDR3 nucleotide sequence: TGTGCCAGCAGCTTAAGTAGGAAAAGGGAGACTAGCGGAGGCTCCTACAATGAGCAGTACTTC.

This clonotype was observed a few times. V is TRBV29-1 and J is TRBJ2-1; TRBD2 agrees at 7 bases. The closer fit of TRBJ2-7 to the DNA end suggests the J call may be wrong. Germline loops: CDR1 SQVTM, CDR2 ANQGSEA. The CDR3 is 13 amino acids. CDR3 in amino acids: CSVGFGGYNEQYF. In DNA, the CDR3 is TGCAGCGTTGGGTTCGGGGGGTACAATGAGCAGTACTTC.

This clonotype was seen more than once but under ten times. Written as DNA, the CDR3 is TGTGCCACCGAAGCGGAATCTACCTACGAGCAGTACTTC. It encodes CATEAESTYEQYF. This chain connects TRBV21-1 to TRBJ2-7; TRBD2 is the table's D call and was not checked against the DNA. TRBV21-1 represents a pseudogene. This CDR3 spans 13 amino acids.

As for this clonotype: At one of its ends the junction is not consistent with the germline gene, which may arise from a read error. The genes are TRBV4-1 and TRBJ1-2; D is perhaps TRBD1 (6 bases). Germline V CDR1 and CDR2: MGHRA, YSYEKL. The CDR3 runs to 15 residues. The CDR3 bases are TGCGCCAGCAGCCACACAGGGACAAGAATCTATGGCCACACCTTC. This gives the protein CASSHTGTRIYGHTF.